This passage covers 10 T cell receptor delta chains from one sample sequenced in a study of delta chains in infants with herpesvirus infections. TCR cDNA was made from PBMC RNA with gamma- and delta-chain-specific primers. TCRdb used CATT to re-call clones from the RT-PCR reads. The sample holds fewer than 1,500 delta-chain clones; 7.5% to 9% are singletons and the top ten take 7.1%. This material consisted of peripheral blood, taken at time point 2 of longitudinal follow-up. All receptors come from a human donor who was a Ugandan infant, either HIV-exposed or HIV-unexposed (not recorded which).

This clone is classed as medium-sized (0.01 to 0.1%). The chain employs TRDV1 and TRDJ1; possible D gene TRDD3, 6 bases. Per the germline V gene, CDR1 is TSWWSYY and CDR2 is QGS. V lost 1 base, J lost 2 bases, and 11 bases lay in between. The CDR3 covers 15 residues. The DNA for the CDR3 is TGTGCTCTTGGGGAACGGGGGAGGGAGACCGATAAACTCATCTTT. Amino acids: CALGERGRETDKLIF.

This clone came up a few times. This may stem from a read error, because a much larger clone lies one nucleotide away. This sequence joins TRDV1 and TRDJ4; 11 bases are a match to TRDD3. The CDR3 has 24 amino acids. Germline values: CDR1 TSWWSYY, CDR2 QGS. The CDR3 coding sequence is TGTGCTCTTGGGGGACAAATTTTCCTTCCTAATCTCCTGTACTGGGGGATAAGGACCAGACACCTGATCTTT. Amino acids: CALGGQIFLPNLLYWGIRTRHLIF.

This clone ranks as medium-sized. The J gene is TRDJ1, the V gene TRDV2, with 13 bases lining up with TRDD3. J gave up 3 bases and V 1 base, and 10 bases lay outside the gene matches. The CDR3 length is 18 residues. The germline gives CDR1 GEAIGNYY, CDR2 EKD. CDR3 in DNA: TGTGCCTGTGACACGATAAACTGGGGGATACGCGATCCCGATAAACTCATCTTT. Its protein product is CACDTINWGIRDPDKLIF.

As regards this clone: A read error is possible here, since a much larger clone lies one base away. V usage is TRDV2 and J usage is TRDJ1; D remains ambiguous. The J gene comes from matching the DNA to germline here; TCRdb lacks it. CDR3 length: 9 residues. V was shortened by 5 bases and J by 5 bases, with 2 bases between the two germline ends. Germline CDR1 and CDR2: GEAIGNYY and EKD. CDR3 DNA sequence: TGTGCCTGTGGGGATAAACTCATCTTT. Protein: CACGDKLIF.

The gene calls are TRDV1 and TRDJ1; D not certain. The germline gives CDR1 TSWWSYY, CDR2 QGS. Trimming shortened V by 2 bases and J by 0 bases, and 19 bases separated the two germline ends. The CDR3 is made up of 18 amino acids. CDR3 region: CALGENYSILKDTDKLIF. The CDR3 DNA reads as TGTGCTCTTGGGGAAAATTACTCCATACTTAAGGACACCGATAAACTCATCTTT.

This clone appeared a few times. The V and J genes are TRDV1 and TRDJ1; 8 bases agree with TRDD3. TCRdb leaves out the J gene; it was filled in here by matching the DNA to germline. The CDR3 has 21 amino acids. Germline CDR1 is TSWWSYY and CDR2 is QGS. V lost 1 base to trimming and J lost 0 bases; unmatched junction nucleotides: 19. Written as DNA, the CDR3 is TGTGCTCTTGGGGAACCTACTGAATGGGGGATTAAGCCCCCGAACACCGATAAACTCATCTTT. It encodes CALGEPTEWGIKPPNTDKLIF.

This chain joins TRDV2 and TRDJ3, with no clear D. The J gene, missing from TCRdb, was assigned here through DNA to germline matching. Trimming removed 2 bases from V and 2 bases from J, with 12 bases in between. Germline V gene sequence: CDR1 GEAIGNYY, CDR2 EKD. The CDR3 contains 17 residues. DNA for the CDR3: TGTGCCTGTGACATACTGAAGGTAACCTGGGACACCCGACAGATGTTTTTC. Protein: CACDILKVTWDTRQMFF.

This clone is labeled medium-sized. This chain connects TRDV1 to TRDJ1; a weak D match, TRDD3 (5 bases). CDR1 is TSWWSYY, CDR2 QGS, per germline. There are 22 residues in the CDR3. V shed 0 bases and J shed 0 bases, with 29 bases lying between them. The CDR3 loop is CALGELRDFPGGPGSYTDKLIF. The CDR3 region has the DNA TGTGCTCTTGGGGAACTTAGGGATTTTCCAGGTGGGCCGGGGTCGTACACCGATAAACTCATCTTT.

By frequency in the sample, this clone is medium-sized (0.01 to 0.1%). This chain connects TRDV2 to TRDJ3, with 9 bases fitting TRDD3. Here the J gene was assigned by germline matching of the DNA, as TCRdb has none. The CDR3 runs 19 residues. Losses at the gene ends were 1 base for V and 0 bases for J; bases not matched to a gene: 6. Germline loops: CDR1 GEAIGNYY, CDR2 EKD. The chain's CDR3 is CACDTLLGDHSWDTRQMFF. CDR3 DNA sequence: TGTGCCTGTGACACTCTACTGGGGGACCACTCCTGGGACACCCGACAGATGTTTTTC.

This clone was seen more than once but under ten times. The same CDR3 arises from other DNA sequences in this sample as well. The chain has TRDV1 and TRDJ1; 8 bases match TRDD3. The CDR3 spans 19 residues. Germline assignment: CDR1 TSWWSYY and CDR2 QGS. The junction had 15 bases not matched to a gene; V was cut back by 3 bases and J by 0 bases. The CDR3 reads CALGEPQWGIPRDTDKLIF. The CDR3 nucleotides are TGTGCTCTTGGGGAGCCCCAATGGGGGATCCCTAGAGACACCGATAAACTCATCTTT.